The next 18 T cell receptor beta chains were all read from a single sample in a study of blood T cell repertoires in COVID-19. The method was immunoSEQ multiplex PCR; TCRdb's version includes in-frame clones alone and lacks a portion of them. Counted here are a few hundred thousand clones, roughly 90% occurring once; the ten biggest clones make up under 2.5%. Sequences were obtained from peripheral blood. These receptors were collected from a woman aged 55-75 years with COVID-19, enrolled during active disease.

The rearrangement uses TRBV5-6 and TRBJ2-7; no definite D call. Trimming took off 1 base at V and 0 bases at J, with 5 bases between the two ends. The CDR3 consists of 13 residues. Germline V gene sequence: CDR1 SGHDT, CDR2 YYEEEE. DNA for the CDR3: TGTGCCAGCAGCTTGACAATCTCCTACGAGCAGTACTTC. This sequence encodes CASSLTISYEQYF.

V is TRBV19 and J is TRBJ1-2, with 10 bases aligning to TRBD1. This CDR3 has 14 residues. Germline V CDR1 and CDR2: LNHDA, SQIVND (reference sequence). The junction had 5 bases not matched to a gene; V was cut back by 5 bases and J by 5 bases. The chain's CDR3 is CASSLRDRGYGYTF. The CDR3, as DNA: TGTGCCAGTAGTCTCCGGGACAGGGGATATGGCTACACCTTC.

V and J are TRBV7-9 and TRBJ2-2, with 8 positions matching TRBD1. The CDR3 loop spans 16 amino acids. Germline-derived CDR1 and CDR2 are SEHNR and FQNEAQ (reference sequence). J lost 7 bases, V lost 4 bases, and 11 bases had no gene match. This CDR3 is CASSWGTGRSGGELFF. The CDR3 DNA follows: TGTGCCAGCAGCTGGGGGACAGGACGTTCGGGCGGGGAGCTGTTTTTT.

The genes are TRBV20-1 and TRBJ1-2, with TRBD1 as a possible D gene (6 bases). The CDR3 runs to 12 residues. V dropped 3 bases and J dropped 6 bases, with 11 bases sitting between them. Germline V gene lookup returns CDR1 DFQATT and CDR2 SNEGSKA (reference sequence). CDR3 residues: CSASNREHGYTF. The CDR3 DNA sequence: TGCAGTGCTAGTAACAGGGAACATGGCTACACCTTC.

The chain is built from TRBV4-3 and TRBJ1-5, with no clear D. The CDR3 is 15 amino acids. V lost 0 bases, J lost 8 bases, and 14 bases lay in between. Germline lookup yields CDR1 LGHNA and CDR2 YSLEER. This CDR3 reads CASSQDLTFLEPQHF. CDR3 DNA: TGCGCCAGCAGCCAAGATCTCACATTTTTGGAGCCCCAGCATTTT.

The count of this clone is one. The V call is TRBV19, the J call TRBJ2-5; a weak D match, TRBD1 (5 bases). This CDR3 has 18 amino acids. The V and J ends lost 1 base and 3 bases respectively, with 21 bases between them. Germline loops: CDR1 LNHDA, CDR2 SQIVND (reference sequence). CDR3 sequence reads: CASSIVPQTVSQKETQYF. CDR3 sequence (DNA): TGTGCCAGTAGTATAGTTCCCCAGACAGTAAGTCAAAAAGAGACCCAGTACTTC.

This clone was seen a few times. V is TRBV5-1 and J is TRBJ1-1; D gene unclear. The CDR3 consists of 14 residues. Per germline, CDR1 SGHRS and CDR2 YFSETQ. The V gene lost 0 bases and the J gene lost 2 bases, with 8 bases spanning the gap. Here the CDR3 reads CASSLGATNTEAFF. The CDR3, as DNA: TGCGCCAGCAGCTTGGGGGCAACTAACACTGAAGCTTTCTTT.

The chain uses TRBV7-9 and TRBJ1-1; 8 nucleotides match TRBD1. Looked up from germline, CDR1 is SEHNR and CDR2 is FQNEAQ (reference sequence). The junction had 6 bases not matched to a gene; V was cut back by 1 base and J by 5 bases. This CDR3 region has 15 residues. CDR3 nucleotides: TGTGCCAGCAGCTTAGTTATACAGGGGGTAACTGAAGCTTTCTTT. Translated, it gives CASSLVIQGVTEAFF.

The chain recombines TRBV15 with TRBJ2-7, with a possible D match to TRBD1 (6 bases). Trimming took 0 bases from V and 3 from J, leaving 18 bases between them. From germline, CDR1 is LNHNV and CDR2 YYDKDF (reference sequence). The CDR3 consists of 17 residues. CDR3 DNA: TGTGCCACCAGCAGAGATCAGGGTCCGACAGGCTTCTACGAGCAGTACTTC. This sequence encodes CATSRDQGPTGFYEQYF. The full variable domain, its missing parts supplied by reference TRBV15 and TRBJ2-7, is DAMVIQNPRYQVTQFGKPVTLSCSQTLNHNVMYWYQQKSSQAPKLLFHYYDKDFNNEADTPDNFQSRRPNTSFCFLDIRSPGLGDTAMYLCATSRDQGPTGFYEQYFGPGTRLTVT.

This chain joins TRBV7-9 and TRBJ1-2; the D is unclear. V lost 1 base to trimming and J lost 7 bases, with 19 bases between them. This CDR3 comprises 16 residues. In germline, CDR1 is SEHNR, CDR2 FQNEAQ (reference sequence). The CDR3 here is CASSLGQAFRPGGYTF. CDR3 bases: TGTGCCAGCAGCTTAGGTCAAGCTTTCCGACCAGGTGGCTACACCTTC.

The rearrangement uses TRBV9 and TRBJ1-2; 11 nucleotides agree with TRBD1. CDR1 and CDR2 (germline): SGDLS, YYNGEE. Trimming took 0 bases from V and 4 from J; bases not matched to a gene: 2. CDR3 length equals 15 residues. CDR3 sequence: CASSVAGQGVYGYTF. CDR3 sequence (DNA): TGTGCCAGCAGCGTAGCGGGACAGGGGGTCTATGGCTACACCTTC.

V gene TRBV7-8 combines with J gene TRBJ2-1; 11 bases align to TRBD2. The CDR3 is 14 amino acids. The junction had 12 bases not matched to a gene; V was cut back by 4 bases and J by 16 bases. The germline gives CDR1 SGHVS, CDR2 FQNEAQ. CDR3 amino acids: CASSSGTSGGRRFF. The CDR3 DNA reads TGTGCCAGCAGCTCCGGGACTAGCGGTGGGAGGCGTTTCTTC.

The chain couples TRBV3-1 (or the pseudogene TRBV3-2) to TRBJ2-7; TRBD2 is a possible D gene (5 bases). V lost 2 bases, J lost 10 bases, and 12 bases lay in between. The germline CDR1 and CDR2 sequences are LGHDT and YNNKEL (reference sequence). The CDR3 loop spans 12 amino acids. The CDR3 DNA sequence: TGTGCCAGCAGCCAAACCTCCGGGATCCAGTACTTC. Amino acids: CASSQTSGIQYF.

The chain combines TRBV6-5 with TRBJ1-2; no clear D. The CDR3 runs to 12 residues. The ends were cut back, 9 bases at V and 3 bases at J, with 11 bases in the middle. Germline-derived CDR1 and CDR2 are MNHEY and SVGAGI. CDR3 residues: CASKQQDYGYTF. CDR3 DNA sequence: TGTGCCAGTAAACAGCAGGACTATGGCTACACCTTC.

This chain uses TRBV7-2 with TRBJ2-1; 9 bases align to TRBD2. The CDR3 is 14 residues long. The germline CDR1 and CDR2 sequences are SGHTA and FQGNSA. J was trimmed by 9 bases and V by 7 bases; bases with no gene match: 10. Written as DNA, the CDR3 is TGTGCCAGCACTCTGTCCAGCGGGGGGATTGAGCAGTTCTTC. Its protein is CASTLSSGGIEQFF. Filled out from reference TRBV7-2 and TRBJ2-1, the complete variable domain reads GAGVSQSPSNKVTEKGKDVELRCDPISGHTALYWYRQSLGQGLEFLIYFQGNSAPDKSGLPSDRFSAERTGGSVSTLTIQRTQQEDSAVYLCASTLSSGGIEQFFGPGTRLTVL.

The gene calls are TRBV7-9 and TRBJ1-3, with unresolved D. The CDR3 is 16 residues long. CDR1 is SEHNR and CDR2 is FQNEAQ in the germline V gene (reference sequence). V dropped 2 bases and J dropped 0 bases, with 11 bases sitting between them. CDR3 sequence (DNA): TGTGCCAGCAGCTTAAGTTCCCTAGTCTCTGGAAACACCATATATTTT. The encoded protein is CASSLSSLVSGNTIYF.

V gene TRBV13 combines with J gene TRBJ2-7; tentatively, D is TRBD2 (5 bases). V was cut by 4 bases and J by 0 bases, with 16 bases left in between. Germline CDR1 is PRHDT and CDR2 is FYEKMQ (reference sequence). This CDR3 comprises 16 residues. CDR3 coding DNA: TGTGCCAGCAGCTCGGGTGGCGGGCACAGCTCCTACGAGCAGTACTTC. Translating it yields CASSSGGGHSSYEQYF.

V and J are TRBV6-4 and TRBJ1-1, with D maybe TRBD1 (6 bases). Trimming left V 3 bases short and J 4 bases short, with 15 bases between. The CDR3 length is 15 residues. Germline V CDR1 and CDR2: MRHNA, SNTAGT. CDR3 region: CASSEDHRAGTEAFF. The CDR3 region has the DNA TGTGCCAGCAGTGAGGATCACAGGGCGGGCACTGAAGCTTTCTTT.